This T cell receptor beta chain stems from a study of T cell changes during pregnancy in multiple sclerosis (dated by TCRdb to 2018 to 2020). For context, the study as a whole: The study looked at changes in the T cell repertoire across pregnancy in women with multiple sclerosis.

With regard to this clone: The specificity of this receptor is unknown. No much larger clone exists at a distance of one base, and base qualities are not known.

The CDR3 runs 13 residues from the cysteine to the phenylalanine. This entry keeps only the CDR3 DNA: 39 bases, framed from base 1. In the germline V gene (reference sequence), CDR1 corresponds to LNHDA and CDR2 to SQIVND. V sheds 3 bases and J sheds 5 bases, leaving 10 bases between their ends. Library generation was performed with the immunoSEQ multiplex PCR assay. The clones in this table, taken by TCRdb from immuneACCESS, are in-frame only. Not every clone is retained; where verified, under half of the shortfall comes from an unresolved V gene, and the cause of the rest is unknown. Within this sample are 40,000 to 45,000 clones, with 90% of them counted one time only. Together, the top ten hold under 0.75% of the sample.

The rearranged segments are TRBV19 and TRBJ1-1, with no confident D gene call. Specimen: CD4+ T cells from peripheral blood mononuclear cells, collected before pregnancy. The receptor's source is a female donor with multiple sclerosis, enrolled in a pregnancy study. The CDR3 region reads CASSMAARTEAFF. The base sequence is TGTGCCAGTAGTATGGCCGCTAGGACTGAAGCTTTCTTT.